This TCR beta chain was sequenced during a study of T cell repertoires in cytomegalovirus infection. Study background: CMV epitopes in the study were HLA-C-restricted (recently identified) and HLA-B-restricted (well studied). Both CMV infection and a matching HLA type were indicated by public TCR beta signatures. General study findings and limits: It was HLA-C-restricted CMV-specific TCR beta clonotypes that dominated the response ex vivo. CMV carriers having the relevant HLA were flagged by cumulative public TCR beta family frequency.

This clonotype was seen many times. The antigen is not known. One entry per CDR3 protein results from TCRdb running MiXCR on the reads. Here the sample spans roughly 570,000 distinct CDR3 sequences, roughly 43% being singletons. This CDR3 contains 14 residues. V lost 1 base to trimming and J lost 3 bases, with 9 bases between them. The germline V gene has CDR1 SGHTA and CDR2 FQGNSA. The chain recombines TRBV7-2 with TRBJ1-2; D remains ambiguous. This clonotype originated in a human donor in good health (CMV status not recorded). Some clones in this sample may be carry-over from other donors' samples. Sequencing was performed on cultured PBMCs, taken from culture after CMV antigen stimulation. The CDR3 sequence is CASSLVGGDYGYTF. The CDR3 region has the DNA TGTGCCAGCAGCTTAGTGGGCGGGGACTATGGCTACACCTTC.